A selection of T cell receptor beta chains follows, all from one sample in a study of breast tumors, draining lymph nodes, adjacent tissues. TCRdb fed the multiplex PCR reads into MiXCR, producing one record per CDR3 protein. This repertoire shows approximately 210,000 distinct CDR3 sequences, less than 40% found once; its top ten account for under 4.5%. Specimen: axillary lymph node tissue. These receptors were obtained from a female donor with breast cancer. Some clones in this sample may be carry-over from other donors' samples. Both conserved end residues are part of each CDR3. Fields, in order: J gene, D gene, clone size, V gene, CDR3 protein, CDR3 DNA. The D gene is left open where the match is weak. Size tells how often a clone was seen (once, few, many) or the class of an expanded clone, and some rows leave it out.

j_call: TRBJ2-2
d_call: TRBD1
clone_size: many
v_call: TRBV29-1
cdr3_aa: CSTGQGANTGELFF
cdr3_nt: TGCAGCACCGGACAGGGGGCGAACACCGGGGAGCTGTTTTTT

j_call: TRBJ1-4
d_call: .
clone_size: .
v_call: TRBV10-3
cdr3_aa: CATGQNNEKLFF
cdr3_nt: TGTGCCACTGGACAGAATAATGAAAAACTGTTTTTT

j_call: TRBJ2-1
d_call: .
clone_size: .
v_call: TRBV6-6
cdr3_aa: CASSTGRTYNEQFF
cdr3_nt: TGTGCCAGCAGTACCGGACGGACCTACAATGAGCAGTTCTTC

j_call: TRBJ2-2
d_call: .
clone_size: many
v_call: TRBV4-1
cdr3_aa: CASSQPGVTGELFF
cdr3_nt: TGCGCCAGCAGCCAACCGGGGGTCACCGGGGAGCTGTTTTTT

j_call: TRBJ2-1
d_call: TRBD2
clone_size: few
v_call: TRBV18
cdr3_aa: CASSPLLAGGGNEQFF
cdr3_nt: TGTGCCAGCTCACCACTACTAGCGGGGGGAGGAAATGAGCAGTTCTTC

j_call: TRBJ2-3
d_call: .
clone_size: many
v_call: TRBV7-2
cdr3_aa: CASSLVGSEVETQYF
cdr3_nt: TGTGCCAGCAGCTTAGTAGGGTCCGAGGTTGAGACGCAGTATTTT

j_call: TRBJ2-1
d_call: .
clone_size: many
v_call: TRBV20-1
cdr3_aa: CSAKRTGSKNEQFF
cdr3_nt: TGCAGTGCAAAACGGACCGGGAGCAAGAATGAGCAGTTCTTC

j_call: TRBJ1-5
d_call: .
clone_size: .
v_call: TRBV6-5
cdr3_aa: CASSHSAQQPQHF
cdr3_nt: TGTGCCAGCAGTCACTCGGCGCAGCAGCCCCAGCATTTT

j_call: TRBJ2-5
d_call: .
clone_size: many
v_call: TRBV12-3/TRBV12-4
cdr3_aa: CASSLTGSMGETQYF
cdr3_nt: TGTGCCAGCAGTTTAACAGGGAGTATGGGAGAGACCCAGTACTTC

j_call: TRBJ1-5
d_call: TRBD1
clone_size: .
v_call: TRBV24-1
cdr3_aa: CATSARTKAGGAGQPQHF
cdr3_nt: TGTGCCACCAGTGCTAGAACTAAAGCAGGGGGCGCCGGTCAGCCCCAGCATTTT

j_call: TRBJ1-5
d_call: .
clone_size: few
v_call: TRBV3-1
cdr3_aa: CASSQGHSNQPQHF
cdr3_nt: TGTGCCAGCAGCCAAGGCCATAGCAATCAGCCCCAGCATTTT

j_call: TRBJ1-3
d_call: TRBD1
clone_size: .
v_call: TRBV24-1
cdr3_aa: CATSVTGDNTIYF
cdr3_nt: TGTGCCACCAGTGTGACAGGGGATAACACCATATATTTT

j_call: TRBJ1-5
d_call: .
clone_size: few
v_call: TRBV24-1
cdr3_aa: CATSDPRGGSNQPQHF
cdr3_nt: TGTGCCACCAGTGACCCAAGAGGGGGGTCCAATCAGCCCCAGCATTTT

j_call: TRBJ1-2
d_call: .
clone_size: many
v_call: TRBV6-1
cdr3_aa: CASSERRQPRDYGYTF
cdr3_nt: TGTGCCAGCAGTGAGCGAAGGCAGCCGCGGGACTATGGCTACACCTTC

j_call: TRBJ2-3
d_call: TRBD2
clone_size: many
v_call: TRBV20-1
cdr3_aa: CSAGGLGLAGSDTQYF
cdr3_nt: TGCAGTGCTGGCGGACTCGGACTAGCGGGGTCAGATACGCAGTATTTT

j_call: TRBJ2-6
d_call: .
clone_size: many
v_call: TRBV7-6
cdr3_aa: CASSLKPSGANVLTF
cdr3_nt: TGTGCCAGCAGTCTGAAGCCCTCTGGGGCCAACGTCCTGACTTTC

j_call: TRBJ2-1
d_call: .
clone_size: .
v_call: TRBV6-5
cdr3_aa: CASSHSKAFDEQFF
cdr3_nt: TGTGCCAGCAGTCACTCGAAAGCGTTTGATGAGCAGTTCTTC

j_call: TRBJ1-4
d_call: .
clone_size: many
v_call: TRBV10-2
cdr3_aa: CASSVYGDAPNEKLFF
cdr3_nt: TGCGCCAGCAGTGTCTACGGTGATGCACCTAATGAAAAACTGTTTTTT

j_call: TRBJ1-3
d_call: TRBD1
clone_size: .
v_call: TRBV6-1
cdr3_aa: CAISYPQGANYGYTIYF
cdr3_nt: TGTGCCATCAGTTACCCACAGGGGGCGAACTATGGCTACACCATATATTTT

j_call: TRBJ2-1
d_call: TRBD2
clone_size: many
v_call: TRBV14
cdr3_aa: CASSYSGTRAQFF
cdr3_nt: TGTGCCAGCAGCTACTCCGGGACTAGGGCACAGTTCTTC

j_call: TRBJ1-6
d_call: TRBD1
clone_size: .
v_call: TRBV10-3
cdr3_aa: CATGQGESPLHF
cdr3_nt: TGTGCCACTGGACAGGGTGAATCACCCCTCCACTTT

j_call: TRBJ1-4
d_call: .
clone_size: many
v_call: TRBV20-1
cdr3_aa: CSARDRLGGTNEKLFF
cdr3_nt: TGCAGTGCTAGAGATCGCCTGGGGGGAACTAATGAAAAACTGTTTTTT

j_call: TRBJ2-3
d_call: .
clone_size: .
v_call: TRBV24-1
cdr3_aa: CATSGTAEGDTQYF
cdr3_nt: TGTGCCACCAGTGGTACAGCGGAAGGAGATACGCAGTATTTT

j_call: TRBJ2-1
d_call: .
clone_size: .
v_call: TRBV6-5
cdr3_aa: CASSHDPSFNEQFF
cdr3_nt: TGTGCCAGCAGTCACGACCCTAGCTTTAATGAGCAGTTCTTC

j_call: TRBJ2-3
d_call: TRBD2
clone_size: many
v_call: TRBV20-1
cdr3_aa: CSATTTSGGAYTQYF
cdr3_nt: TGCAGTGCTACCACGACTAGCGGGGGGGCGTATACGCAGTATTTT

j_call: TRBJ1-5
d_call: TRBD1
clone_size: many
v_call: TRBV11-2
cdr3_aa: CASSLGDRGRSQPQHF
cdr3_nt: TGTGCCAGCAGCTTAGGAGACAGGGGTCGAAGTCAGCCCCAGCATTTT

j_call: TRBJ2-3
d_call: TRBD2
clone_size: many
v_call: TRBV2
cdr3_aa: CASSEAGAGGVDTQYF
cdr3_nt: TGTGCCAGCAGTGAAGCAGGCGCGGGGGGCGTTGATACGCAGTATTTT

j_call: TRBJ2-3
d_call: .
clone_size: many
v_call: TRBV2
cdr3_aa: CASRRRQETDTQYF
cdr3_nt: TGTGCCAGCAGGCGGAGACAGGAGACAGATACGCAGTATTTT

j_call: TRBJ2-7
d_call: .
clone_size: many
v_call: TRBV5-8
cdr3_aa: CASTHGLLSSYEQYF
cdr3_nt: TGTGCCAGCACCCACGGACTCCTGAGCTCCTACGAGCAGTACTTC

j_call: TRBJ2-2
d_call: TRBD2
clone_size: many
v_call: TRBV5-5
cdr3_aa: CASSSGLAGGRTGELFF
cdr3_nt: TGTGCCAGCAGCTCGGGACTAGCGGGAGGGCGCACCGGGGAGCTGTTTTTT

j_call: TRBJ2-3
d_call: TRBD2
clone_size: many
v_call: TRBV12-3/TRBV12-4
cdr3_aa: CASKGAGRGTDTQYF
cdr3_nt: TGTGCCAGCAAAGGTGCCGGGAGGGGGACAGATACGCAGTATTTT